This T cell receptor beta chain was found in a study of blood T cell repertoires in COVID-19. Data came from immunoSEQ multiplex PCR; TCRdb stores just in-frame clones and leaves some out. The repertoire consists of a few hundred thousand clones, with roughly 89% occurring once and the leading ten covering about 2.1%. Per germline, CDR1 SGHNT and CDR2 YYREEE (reference sequence). Germline trimming cut 0 bases from V and 5 bases from J; bases unmatched to any gene: 1. The CDR3 runs 15 residues. The sequence came from a woman aged 60-70 years with COVID-19, enrolled during active disease. The chain joins TRBV5-4 to TRBJ1-6; 8 bases are a match to TRBD1. Sequenced: peripheral blood. CDR3 amino acids: CASSLGQGNNSPLHF. CDR3 nucleotides: TGTGCCAGCAGCTTGGGACAGGGGAATAATTCACCCCTCCACTTT.